The T cell receptor beta chain under discussion was sequenced for a study of T cell responses to AZD1222 COVID-19 vaccine. Study-level findings and limits: Repertoires were obtained solely post-peak T cell response. Females outnumbered males among donors, who were mostly white British; clonal diversity was possibly underestimated.

V was pared by 3 bases and J by 6 bases, with 15 bases between. The V gene's germline CDR1 is SGDLS and CDR2 YYNGEE. This CDR3 region has 14 residues. TCRdb's table, derived via immunoSEQ multiplex PCR, lists solely in-frame clones and lacks some. The sample includes 150,000 to 200,000 clones, around 86% of them seen just once. As to this clone: Antigen: not known.

The clonotype originates from an adult in good health. The chain employs TRBV9 and TRBJ2-5; either TRBD1 or TRBD2 may supply D (5 bases each). The material sequenced was peripheral blood, taken on day 0 of MenACWY control vaccination. The CDR3 DNA sequence: TGTGCCAGCAGCGGGGGACCCGGAACGCAGACCCAGTACTTC. This encodes CASSGGPGTQTQYF.